This entry lists 3 T cell receptor beta chains sequenced from one sample in a study of monozygotic twins with inflammatory bowel disease. Each CDR3 protein gets one entry in TCRdb, which reprocessed the 5' RACE reads and gives no DNA. Its table records under 150,000 distinct CDR3 sequences. Sequenced material: blood. The receptors derive from a human donor with ulcerative colitis or Crohn's disease, or a healthy co-twin of an affected twin (not recorded which).

CDR3 amino acids: CSALTWGPGMNQPQHF. The rearrangement uses TRBV20-1 and TRBJ1-5; TCRdb indicates TRBD1, and absent DNA this call remains unverified. In germline, CDR1 is DFQATT, CDR2 SNEGSKA (reference sequence). The CDR3 runs to 16 residues.

The chain is built from TRBV7-2 and TRBJ1-1. The germline V gene encodes CDR1 SGHTA and CDR2 FQGNSA. The length of the CDR3 is 14 residues. CDR3 in amino acids: CASSPGLTNTEAFF.

The chain's CDR3 is CASRFTGKNIQYF. This sequence joins TRBV7-2 and TRBJ2-4; the D call from TCRdb, TRBD1, cannot be confirmed without DNA. Germline lookup yields CDR1 SGHTA and CDR2 FQGNSA. The CDR3 extends over 13 amino acids.